These 12 T cell receptor beta chains were all obtained from the same sample, sequenced in a study of cytomegalovirus exposure and HLA in healthy donors. A multiplex PCR was run with 60 Vbeta primers and 13 Jbeta primers. Using immunoSEQ multiplex PCR, the repertoire was profiled, and TCRdb retains in-frame clones only, with some absent. This sample contains 100,000 to 150,000 clones. The sequenced material came from PBMCs. The receptors stem from a man aged 35 to 55 in good health and CMV-seronegative.

The V gene is TRBV6-1, the J gene TRBJ2-7, with a possible D match to TRBD1 (6 bases). This CDR3 has 14 amino acids. CDR1 is MNHNS and CDR2 is SASEGT in the germline V gene. The germline V and J ends were trimmed by 6 bases and 1 base, with 13 bases remaining between them. In DNA, the CDR3 is TGTGCCAGCAGGCGAGAGGGGGTTTCCTACGAGCAGTACTTC. Translating gives CASRREGVSYEQYF.

V is TRBV11-1 and J is TRBJ2-2, with a weak D call TRBD2 (6 bases). Deletions cut 1 base from V and 3 bases from J, with 9 bases between. Germline CDR1 SGHAT, CDR2 FQDESV (reference sequence). The CDR3 extends over 15 amino acids. In DNA, the CDR3 is TGTGCCAGCAGCTTAGACCGGGAGCACACCGGGGAGCTGTTTTTT. Its translation: CASSLDREHTGELFF.

The V and J genes are TRBV9 and TRBJ2-3; TRBD2 aligns across 9 bases. V was clipped by 3 bases and J by 2 bases; unmatched bases: 13. The length of the CDR3 is 18 residues. CDR1 is SGDLS, CDR2 YYNGEE, per germline. As DNA, the CDR3 is TGTGCCAGCAGCGAACCGGAGGGACTAGCTGAATACACAGATACGCAGTATTTT. Protein product: CASSEPEGLAEYTDTQYF. Full variable domain (remainder filled in from reference TRBV9 and TRBJ2-3): DSGVTQTPKHLITATGQRVTLRCSPRSGDLSVYWYQQSLDQGLQFLIQYYNGEERAKGNILERFSAQQFPDLHSELNLSSLELGDSALYFCASSEPEGLAEYTDTQYFGPGTRLTVL.

The chain links TRBV5-6 to TRBJ2-1; 7 nucleotides line up with TRBD2. Trimming cost V 0 bases and J 5 bases; bases outside gene matches: 14. Germline V lookup: CDR1 SGHDT, CDR2 YYEEEE. The CDR3 extends over 18 amino acids. CDR3 protein: CASSLELAVPNPHNEQFF. DNA for the CDR3: TGTGCCAGCAGCTTGGAGCTAGCGGTTCCAAACCCTCACAATGAGCAGTTCTTC.

The rearrangement uses TRBV7-2 and TRBJ2-7, with 8 bases lining up with TRBD1. Germline V CDR1 and CDR2: SGHTA, FQGNSA. The CDR3 is 15 residues long. V was pared by 1 base and J by 2 bases, with 4 bases of the junction left unmatched. The CDR3 sequence: CASSLGQGPAYEQYF. Written as DNA, the CDR3 is TGTGCCAGCAGCTTAGGACAGGGGCCCGCCTACGAGCAGTACTTC.

The chain links TRBV19 to TRBJ2-3; tentative D call: TRBD2 (5 bases). The CDR3 consists of 13 residues. V was trimmed by 4 bases and J by 0 bases, leaving 5 bases between them. Germline assignment: CDR1 LNHDA and CDR2 SQIVND (reference sequence). In DNA, the CDR3 is TGTGCCAGTAGTAGCGGGAGCACAGATACGCAGTATTTT. Translated: CASSSGSTDTQYF. Variable domain in full (rest from reference TRBV19 and TRBJ2-3): DGGITQSPKYLFRKEGQNVTLSCEQNLNHDAMYWYRQDPGQGLRLIYYSQIVNDFQKGDIAEGYSVSREKKESFPLTVTSAQKNPTAFYLCASSSGSTDTQYFGPGTRLTVL.

J is TRBJ2-1 and V is TRBV10-3; 8 bases line up with TRBD2. This CDR3 has 16 amino acids. CDR1 ENHRY and CDR2 SYGVKD come from the germline V gene. J was trimmed by 7 bases and V by 3 bases; bases with no gene match: 11. The CDR3, as DNA: TGTGCCATCAGTGAAGGACTAGCTACCCACCTGAATGAGCAGTTCTTC. This encodes CAISEGLATHLNEQFF.

The V gene is TRBV5-1, the J gene TRBJ1-1; D is possibly TRBD1 (5 bases). CDR3 length equals 11 residues. The V and J ends lost 5 bases and 10 bases respectively, with 12 bases between them. Germline V gene lookup returns CDR1 SGHRS and CDR2 YFSETQ. CDR3 region: CASRGGATAFF. Written as DNA, the CDR3 is TGCGCCAGCAGGGGAGGGGCGACAGCTTTCTTT.

This sequence joins TRBV5-6 and TRBJ1-5, with D unresolved. The germline V gene has CDR1 SGHDT and CDR2 YYEEEE. V dropped 2 bases and J dropped 4 bases, with 7 bases sitting between them. This CDR3 comprises 13 residues. Here the CDR3 reads CASSFLGNQPQHF. The CDR3 nucleotides are TGTGCCAGCAGCTTCCTAGGAAATCAGCCCCAGCATTTT.

Note on this clone: Other nucleotide sequences from this sample produce the same CDR3. V is TRBV10-3 and J is TRBJ1-2; 10 bases are a match to TRBD1. This CDR3 comprises 13 residues. With V trimmed by 5 bases and J by 4 bases, 1 base remained unmatched. Germline lookup yields CDR1 ENHRY and CDR2 SYGVKD. The DNA for the CDR3 is TGTGCCATCAGTAGACAGGGGGCCTATGGCTACACCTTC. Residues: CAISRQGAYGYTF.

The chain recombines TRBV2 with TRBJ1-5, with a tentative D call TRBD1 (6 bases). Germline V gene lookup returns CDR1 SNHLY and CDR2 FYNNEI. The CDR3 is made up of 14 amino acids. Trimming removed 4 bases at V and 4 bases at J, with 11 bases between. The CDR3 is CASSAGHVNQPQHF. CDR3 in DNA: TGTGCCAGCAGTGCGGGACACGTGAATCAGCCCCAGCATTTT.

The chain employs TRBV27 and TRBJ1-4; 8 bases fit TRBD1. V lost 3 bases and J lost 1; bases outside the gene matches: 4. The germline CDR1 and CDR2 sequences are MNHEY and SMNVEV (reference sequence). CDR3 size: 16 residues. The CDR3 DNA reads as TGTGCCAGCAGTTTTTCGACAGGGGTAACTAATGAAAAACTGTTTTTT. Translation gives CASSFSTGVTNEKLFF. Looking up the rest from reference TRBV27 and TRBJ1-4 gives the full variable domain: EAQVTQNPRYLITVTGKKLTVTCSQNMNHEYMSWYRQDPGLGLRQIYYSMNVEVTDKGDVPEGYKVSRKEKRNFPLILESPSPNQTSLYFCASSFSTGVTNEKLFFGSGTQLSVL.